One sample yielded the 11 T cell receptor beta chains listed below, sequenced in a study of a mutant IDH1 vaccine in newly diagnosed glioma (dated by TCRdb to about 2021). The time point label, as the study defines it: baseline, week 1 (first vaccination visit). Read against the paper, the sample's treatment or condition label means: pre-vaccination baseline after standard-of-care therapy. The method was the immunoSEQ multiplex PCR assay. This immuneACCESS table, as held by TCRdb, lists in-frame sequences with V and J called but not all clones. Of the missing ones, under half trace to an unresolved V gene in checked studies; the others have no known cause. This sample lists approximately 100,000 clones; 85% to 90% were detected once. Around 0.6% of the sample lies in the top ten. Specimen: PBMCs, collected from a glioma patient treated with radiotherapy, temozolomide or both. The receptors shown here come from a woman between 50 and 59 years old with glioma.

This sequence joins TRBV28 and TRBJ2-7; D is possibly TRBD1 (6 bases). Germline V lookup: CDR1 MDHEN, CDR2 SYDVKM. Between the trimmed V and J ends, which lost 5 bases and 3 bases, there was a span of 20 bases. CDR3 length: 16 residues. CDR3 amino acids: CASSALHRARDYEQYF. The CDR3 coding sequence is TGTGCCAGCAGTGCCCTTCACAGGGCGAGGGACTACGAGCAGTACTTC.

The chain employs TRBV5-1 and TRBJ2-7, with 8 positions matching TRBD1. Per germline, CDR1 SGHRS and CDR2 YFSETQ. Trimming took 6 bases from V and 4 from J; bases not matched to a gene: 6. There are 13 residues in the CDR3. CDR3 in DNA: TGCGCCAGCAACGAACAGGGGGTATACGAGCAGTACTTC. Protein sequence: CASNEQGVYEQYF. The variable domain in full, completed from reference TRBV5-1 and TRBJ2-7, reads KAGVTQTPRYLIKTRGQQVTLSCSPISGHRSVSWYQQTPGQGLQFLFEYFSETQRNKGNFPGRFSGRQFSNSRSEMNVSTLELGDSALYLCASNEQGVYEQYFGPGTRLTVT.

This chain uses TRBV7-9 with TRBJ1-3; a possible D gene is TRBD1 (6 bases). The germline V and J ends were trimmed by 5 bases and 3 bases, with 20 bases remaining between them. The germline V gene encodes CDR1 SEHNR and CDR2 FQNEAQ (reference sequence). This CDR3 comprises 17 residues. CDR3 nucleotides: TGTGCCAGCAGCCCCCCCAGCGGGGGGGCGCGTGGAAACACCATATATTTT. This encodes CASSPPSGGARGNTIYF.

This clone occurred once. J is TRBJ2-1 and V is TRBV4-1, with D possibly matching TRBD2 (6 bases). The CDR3 has 16 amino acids. Germline V gene sequence: CDR1 MGHRA, CDR2 YSYEKL. With 3 bases removed from V and 3 bases from J, the gap between germline ends came to 15 bases. Written as DNA, the CDR3 is TGCGCCAGCAGCCACCCAGGGAGGCGTTACTACAATGAGCAGTTCTTC. Translation: CASSHPGRRYYNEQFF.

J is TRBJ2-2 and V is TRBV28; D perhaps matches TRBD2 (6 bases). The germline V gene has CDR1 MDHEN and CDR2 SYDVKM. The CDR3 extends over 15 amino acids. Trimming cost V 3 bases and J 6 bases, with 14 bases left between them. CDR3 sequence reads: CASSLGGVGAGELFF. As DNA, the CDR3 is TGTGCCAGCAGTTTGGGCGGGGTCGGCGCCGGGGAGCTGTTTTTT.

CDR3 nucleotides: TGTGCCAGCAGCGGGACTAGCGGGGTCACAGATACGCAGTATTTT. Protein product: CASSGTSGVTDTQYF. The chain employs TRBV9 and TRBJ2-3, with 12 nucleotides matching TRBD2. Germline V gene data show CDR1 as SGDLS and CDR2 as YYNGEE. CDR3 length equals 15 residues. V shed 3 bases and J 2 bases; nucleotides not matched to a gene: 1.

This rearrangement joins TRBV7-6 to TRBJ2-1; tentatively, D is TRBD2 (6 bases). Trimming pared 2 bases from V and 1 base from J, leaving 6 bases between. Germline V gene sequence: CDR1 SGHVS, CDR2 FNYEAQ. The CDR3 length is 14 residues. Here the CDR3 reads CASSLRGSYNEQFF. The CDR3 coding sequence is TGTGCCAGCAGCTTACGGGGGTCCTACAATGAGCAGTTCTTC.

CDR3 nucleotide sequence: TGTGCCACCAGCAGAGATGGGGGCTACAATCAGCCCCAGCATTTT. Translation gives CATSRDGGYNQPQHF. This sequence joins TRBV15 and TRBJ1-5, with D possibly TRBD1 on 6 matching bases. This CDR3 contains 15 residues. Trimming shortened V by 0 bases and J by 3 bases, and 9 bases separated the two germline ends. Germline CDR1 is LNHNV and CDR2 is YYDKDF (reference sequence).

This clone was observed a single time. The chain joins TRBV28 to TRBJ2-5, with 10 bases identical to TRBD2. The germline CDR1 and CDR2 sequences are MDHEN and SYDVKM. This CDR3 comprises 14 residues. V lost 6 bases, J lost 5 bases, and 6 bases stayed unmatched. Written as DNA, the CDR3 is TGTGCCAGCAGCATACTAGCGGGAAGTGAGACCCAGTACTTC. It yields the protein CASSILAGSETQYF. Using reference TRBV28 and TRBJ2-5 for the parts outside the CDR3, the full variable domain is DVKVTQSSRYLVKRTGEKVFLECVQDMDHENMFWYRQDPGLGLRLIYFSYDVKMKEKGDIPEGYSVSREKKERFSLILESASTNQTSMYLCASSILAGSETQYFGPGTRLLVL.

The rearrangement uses TRBV5-4 and TRBJ2-5; 9 positions match TRBD2. Trimming cost V 2 bases and J 4 bases; bases outside gene matches: 3. This CDR3 region has 14 residues. From germline, CDR1 is SGHNT and CDR2 YYREEE (reference sequence). CDR3: CASSFSGSSETQYF. CDR3 nucleotides: TGTGCCAGCAGCTTTAGCGGGAGTTCAGAGACCCAGTACTTC.

The chain has TRBV9 and TRBJ2-7, with D perhaps matching TRBD1 or TRBD2 (6 bases each). CDR3 length equals 12 residues. Looked up from germline, CDR1 is SGDLS and CDR2 is YYNGEE. CDR3 sequence: CGATGTSYEQYF. In DNA, the CDR3 is TGTGGGGCAACAGGGACTTCCTACGAGCAGTACTTC. Based on the CDR3 plus reference TRBV9 and TRBJ2-7, the full variable domain is DSGVTQTPKHLITATGQRVTLRCSPRSGDLSVYWYQQSLDQGLQFLIQYYNGEERAKGNILERFSAQQFPDLHSELNLSSLELGDSALYFCGATGTSYEQYFGPGTRLTVT.